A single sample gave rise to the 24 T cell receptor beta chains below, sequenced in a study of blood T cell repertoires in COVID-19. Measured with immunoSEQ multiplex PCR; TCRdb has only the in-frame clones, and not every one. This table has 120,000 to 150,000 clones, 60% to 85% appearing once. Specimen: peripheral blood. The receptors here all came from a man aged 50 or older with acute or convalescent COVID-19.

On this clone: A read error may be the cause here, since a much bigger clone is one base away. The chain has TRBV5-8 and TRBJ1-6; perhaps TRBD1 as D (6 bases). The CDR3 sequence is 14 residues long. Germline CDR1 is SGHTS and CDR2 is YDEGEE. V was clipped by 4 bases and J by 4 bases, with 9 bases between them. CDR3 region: CASSLGQYNSPLHF. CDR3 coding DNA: TGTGCCAGCAGCCTCGGACAGTATAATTCACCCCTCCACTTT.

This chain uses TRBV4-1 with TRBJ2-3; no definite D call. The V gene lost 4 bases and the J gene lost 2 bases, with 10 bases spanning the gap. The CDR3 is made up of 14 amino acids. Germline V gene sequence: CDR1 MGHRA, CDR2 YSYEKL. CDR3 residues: CASSPDWLTDTQYF. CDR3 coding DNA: TGCGCCAGCAGCCCTGACTGGCTCACAGATACGCAGTATTTT.

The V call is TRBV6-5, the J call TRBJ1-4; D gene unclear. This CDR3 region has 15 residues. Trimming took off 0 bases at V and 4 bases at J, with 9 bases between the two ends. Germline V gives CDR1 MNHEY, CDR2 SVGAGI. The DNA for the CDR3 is TGTGCCAGCAGTTACTCGAACAGTTATAATGAAAAACTGTTTTTT. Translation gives CASSYSNSYNEKLFF.

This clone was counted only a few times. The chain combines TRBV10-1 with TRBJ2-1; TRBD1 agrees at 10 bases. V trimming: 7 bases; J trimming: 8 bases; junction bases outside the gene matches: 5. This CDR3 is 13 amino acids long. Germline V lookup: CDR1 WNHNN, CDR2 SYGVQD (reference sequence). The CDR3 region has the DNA TGCGCCAGCAACGCCGGGACAGGGGATGAGCAGTTCTTC. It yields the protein CASNAGTGDEQFF.

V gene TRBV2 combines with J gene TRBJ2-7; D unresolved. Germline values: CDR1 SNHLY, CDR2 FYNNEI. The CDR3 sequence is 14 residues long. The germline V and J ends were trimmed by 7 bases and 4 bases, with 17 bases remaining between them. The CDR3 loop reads CASKRSSEAYEQYF. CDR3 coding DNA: TGTGCCAGCAAAAGGAGCTCCGAGGCGTACGAGCAGTACTTC.

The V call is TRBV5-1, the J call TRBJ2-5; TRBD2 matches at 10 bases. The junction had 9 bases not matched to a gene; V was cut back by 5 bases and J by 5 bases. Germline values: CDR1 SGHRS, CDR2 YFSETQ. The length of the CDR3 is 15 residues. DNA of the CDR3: TGCGCCAGCAGTTCAGCGGGGGGGCGTCAGGAGACCCAGTACTTC. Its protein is CASSSAGGRQETQYF.

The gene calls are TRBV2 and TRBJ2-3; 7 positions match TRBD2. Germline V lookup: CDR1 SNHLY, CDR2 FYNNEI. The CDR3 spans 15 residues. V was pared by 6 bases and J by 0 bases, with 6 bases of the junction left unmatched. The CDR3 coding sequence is TGTGCCAGCAGCCTTCTAGCGGCAAGCACAGATACGCAGTATTTT. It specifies CASSLLAASTDTQYF.

The CDR3 coding sequence is TGCGCCAGCAGCTGGACAGGGGGCCAAGAGACCCAGTACTTC. Translation: CASSWTGGQETQYF. This rearrangement joins TRBV5-1 to TRBJ2-5, with 10 nucleotides matching TRBD1. Germline V gene sequence: CDR1 SGHRS, CDR2 YFSETQ. The junction had 0 bases not matched to a gene; V was cut back by 3 bases and J by 1 base. CDR3 length: 14 residues.

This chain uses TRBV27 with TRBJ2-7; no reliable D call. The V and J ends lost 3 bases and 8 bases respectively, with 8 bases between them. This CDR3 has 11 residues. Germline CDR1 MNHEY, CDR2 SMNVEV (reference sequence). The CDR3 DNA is TGTGCCAGCAGTTTCCAGGAAAAGCAGTACTTC. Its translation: CASSFQEKQYF.

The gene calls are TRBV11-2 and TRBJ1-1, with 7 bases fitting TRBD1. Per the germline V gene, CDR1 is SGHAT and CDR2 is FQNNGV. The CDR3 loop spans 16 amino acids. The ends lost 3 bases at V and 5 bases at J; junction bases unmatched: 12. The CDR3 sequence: CASSFTFRGMRTEAFF. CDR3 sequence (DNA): TGTGCCAGCAGCTTCACCTTCAGGGGGATGAGGACTGAAGCTTTCTTT.

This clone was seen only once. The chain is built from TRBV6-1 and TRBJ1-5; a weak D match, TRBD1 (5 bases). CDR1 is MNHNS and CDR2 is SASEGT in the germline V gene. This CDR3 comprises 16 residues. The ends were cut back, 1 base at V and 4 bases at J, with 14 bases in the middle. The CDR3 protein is CASSEVRGIGNQPQHF. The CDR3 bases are TGTGCCAGCAGTGAAGTACGGGGGATAGGGAATCAGCCCCAGCATTTT.

The CDR3 protein is CASSRDRASPLHF. The CDR3 coding sequence is TGTGCCAGCAGCCGGGACAGGGCTTCACCCCTCCACTTT. This chain connects TRBV3-1 (or the pseudogene TRBV3-2) to TRBJ1-6, with 9 bases aligning to TRBD1. The germline CDR1 and CDR2 sequences are LGHDT and YNNKEL (reference sequence). The CDR3 consists of 13 residues. The ends lost 4 bases at V and 9 bases at J; junction bases unmatched: 1.

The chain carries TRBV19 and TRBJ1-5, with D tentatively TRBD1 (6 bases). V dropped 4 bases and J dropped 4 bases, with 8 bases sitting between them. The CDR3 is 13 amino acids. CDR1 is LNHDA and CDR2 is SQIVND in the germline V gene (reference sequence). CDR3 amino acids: CASSTQGNQPQHF. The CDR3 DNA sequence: TGTGCCAGTAGTACACAGGGTAATCAGCCCCAGCATTTT.

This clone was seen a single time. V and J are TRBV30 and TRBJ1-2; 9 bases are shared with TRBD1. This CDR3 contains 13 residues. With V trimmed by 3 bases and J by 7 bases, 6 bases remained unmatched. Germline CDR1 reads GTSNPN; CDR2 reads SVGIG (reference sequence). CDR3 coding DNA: TGTGCCTGGAGCACACAGGGGGCGCGTGGCTACACCTTC. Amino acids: CAWSTQGARGYTF.

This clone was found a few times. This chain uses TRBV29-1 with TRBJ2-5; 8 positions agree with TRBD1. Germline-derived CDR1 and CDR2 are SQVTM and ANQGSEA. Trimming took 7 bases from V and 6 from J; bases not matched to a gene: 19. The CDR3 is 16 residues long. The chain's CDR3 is CSAEAGGGFGLKTQYF. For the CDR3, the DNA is TGCAGCGCGGAGGCAGGGGGCGGTTTCGGTTTAAAGACCCAGTACTTC.

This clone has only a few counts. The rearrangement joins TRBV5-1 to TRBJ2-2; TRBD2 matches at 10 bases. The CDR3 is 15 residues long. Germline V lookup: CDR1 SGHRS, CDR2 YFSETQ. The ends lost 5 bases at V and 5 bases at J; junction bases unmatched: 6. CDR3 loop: CASRERGGPTGELFF. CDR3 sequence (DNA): TGCGCCAGCAGAGAGCGGGGGGGCCCAACCGGGGAGCTGTTTTTT.

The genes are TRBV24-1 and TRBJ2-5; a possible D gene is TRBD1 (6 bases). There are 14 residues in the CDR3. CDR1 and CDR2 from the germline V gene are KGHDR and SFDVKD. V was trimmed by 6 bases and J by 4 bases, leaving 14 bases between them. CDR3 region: CATSQGFGRETQYF. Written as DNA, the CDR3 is TGTGCCACCAGTCAGGGGTTTGGCCGAGAGACCCAGTACTTC.

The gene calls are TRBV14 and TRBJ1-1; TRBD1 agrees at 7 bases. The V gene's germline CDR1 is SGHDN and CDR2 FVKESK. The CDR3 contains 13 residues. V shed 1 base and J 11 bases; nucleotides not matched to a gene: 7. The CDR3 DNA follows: TGTGCCAGCAGCCAAGCCGCAGGGGGTGACGCTTTCTTT. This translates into CASSQAAGGDAFF.

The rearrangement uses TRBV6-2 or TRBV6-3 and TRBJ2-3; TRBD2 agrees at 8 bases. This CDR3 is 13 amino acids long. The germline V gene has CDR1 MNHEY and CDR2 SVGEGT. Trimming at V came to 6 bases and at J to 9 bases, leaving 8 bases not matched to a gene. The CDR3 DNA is TGTGCCAGCAGCAAAGCGGGGGCAGTGACGCAGTATTTT. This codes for CASSKAGAVTQYF.

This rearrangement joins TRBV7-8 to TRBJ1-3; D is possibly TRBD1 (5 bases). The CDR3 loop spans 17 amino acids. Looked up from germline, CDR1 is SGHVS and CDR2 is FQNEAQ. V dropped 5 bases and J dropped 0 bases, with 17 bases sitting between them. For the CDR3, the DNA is TGTGCCAGCAGCCGGGGGGAGGGGTCGAGCTCTGGAAACACCATATATTTT. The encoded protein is CASSRGEGSSSGNTIYF.

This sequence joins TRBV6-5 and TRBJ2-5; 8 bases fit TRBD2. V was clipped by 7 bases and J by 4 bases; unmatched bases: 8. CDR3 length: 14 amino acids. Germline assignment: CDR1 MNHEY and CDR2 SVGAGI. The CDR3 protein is CASNPTSGGETQYF. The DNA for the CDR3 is TGTGCCAGCAACCCCACTAGCGGTGGAGAGACCCAGTACTTC.

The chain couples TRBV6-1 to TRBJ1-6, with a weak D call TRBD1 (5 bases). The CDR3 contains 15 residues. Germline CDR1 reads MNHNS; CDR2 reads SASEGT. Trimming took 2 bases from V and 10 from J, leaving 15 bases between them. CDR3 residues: CASSEFAGMYSPLHF. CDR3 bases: TGTGCCAGCAGTGAATTCGCAGGGATGTACTCACCCCTCCACTTT.

The CDR3, as DNA: TGCGCCAGCAGCTTGGACGGACAGGGGCCCCGAGGCTACACCTTC. This translates into CASSLDGQGPRGYTF. V usage is TRBV5-1 and J usage is TRBJ1-2, with TRBD1 identical over 9 bases. CDR3 length equals 15 residues. V lost 0 bases to trimming and J lost 8 bases; unmatched junction nucleotides: 8. Germline V gene sequence: CDR1 SGHRS, CDR2 YFSETQ.

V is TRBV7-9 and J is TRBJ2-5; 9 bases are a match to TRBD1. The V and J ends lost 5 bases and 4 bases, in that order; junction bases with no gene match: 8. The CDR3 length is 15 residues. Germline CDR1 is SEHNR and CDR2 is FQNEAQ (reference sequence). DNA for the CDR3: TGTGCCAGCAGCGGGGGGACAGGGATGGGAGAGACCCAGTACTTC. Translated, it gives CASSGGTGMGETQYF. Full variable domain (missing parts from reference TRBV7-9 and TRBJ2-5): DTGVSQNPRHKITKRGQNVTFRCDPISEHNRLYWYRQTLGQGPEFLTYFQNEAQLEKSRLLSDRFSAERPKGSFSTLEIQRTEQGDSAMYLCASSGGTGMGETQYFGPGTRLLVL.